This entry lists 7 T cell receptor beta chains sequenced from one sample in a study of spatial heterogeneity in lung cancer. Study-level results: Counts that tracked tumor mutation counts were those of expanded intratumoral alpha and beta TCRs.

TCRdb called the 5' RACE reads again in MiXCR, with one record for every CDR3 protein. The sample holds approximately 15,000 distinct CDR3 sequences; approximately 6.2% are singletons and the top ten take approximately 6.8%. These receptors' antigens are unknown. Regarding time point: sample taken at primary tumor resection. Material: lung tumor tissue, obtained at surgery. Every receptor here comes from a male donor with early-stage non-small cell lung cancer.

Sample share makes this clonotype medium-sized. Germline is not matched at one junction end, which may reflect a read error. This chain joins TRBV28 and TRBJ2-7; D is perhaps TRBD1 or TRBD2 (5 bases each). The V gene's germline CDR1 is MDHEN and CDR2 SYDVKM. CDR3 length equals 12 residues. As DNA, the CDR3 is TGTGCCAGCGCTCGGGGCCTTCTGTTCATTGACTTC. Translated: CASARGLLFIDF.

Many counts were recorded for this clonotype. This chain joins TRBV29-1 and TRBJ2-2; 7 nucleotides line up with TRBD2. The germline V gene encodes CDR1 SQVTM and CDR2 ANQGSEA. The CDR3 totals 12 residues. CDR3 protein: CSWRGTTGELFF. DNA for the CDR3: TGCAGTTGGCGGGGGACCACCGGGGAGCTGTTTTTT.

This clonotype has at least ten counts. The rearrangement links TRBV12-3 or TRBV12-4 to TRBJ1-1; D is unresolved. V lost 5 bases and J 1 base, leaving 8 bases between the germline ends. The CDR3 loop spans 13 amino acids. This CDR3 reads CASSRQPNTEAFF. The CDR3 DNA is TGTGCCAGCAGTCGCCAGCCGAACACTGAAGCTTTCTTT.

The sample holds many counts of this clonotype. The DNA of the CDR3 is TGTGCCAGTAGTCCCGCGTGGGACACCGGGGAGCTGTTTTTT. Its translation is CASSPAWDTGELFF. The V and J genes are TRBV19 and TRBJ2-2; D gene ambiguous. CDR1 is LNHDA and CDR2 is SQIVND in the germline V gene (reference sequence). This CDR3 is built from 14 residues. Trimming pared 5 bases from V and 3 bases from J, leaving 10 bases between.

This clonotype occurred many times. The CDR3 reads CASSSTGAYGYTF. CDR3 nucleotides: TGTGCCAGCAGCTCGACAGGGGCCTATGGCTACACCTTC. The V and J genes are TRBV6-5 and TRBJ1-2, with TRBD1 matching over 8 bases. CDR3 length: 13 amino acids. Losses at the gene ends were 6 bases for V and 4 bases for J; bases not matched to a gene: 4. From germline, CDR1 is MNHEY and CDR2 SVGAGI.

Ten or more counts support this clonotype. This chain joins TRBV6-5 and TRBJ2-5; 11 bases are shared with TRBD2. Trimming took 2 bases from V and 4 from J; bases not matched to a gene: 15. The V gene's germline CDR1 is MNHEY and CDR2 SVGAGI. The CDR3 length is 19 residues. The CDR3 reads CASSYGVFSGRVRRETQYF. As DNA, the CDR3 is TGTGCCAGCAGTTACGGGGTCTTTAGCGGGAGGGTAAGAAGAGAGACCCAGTACTTC.

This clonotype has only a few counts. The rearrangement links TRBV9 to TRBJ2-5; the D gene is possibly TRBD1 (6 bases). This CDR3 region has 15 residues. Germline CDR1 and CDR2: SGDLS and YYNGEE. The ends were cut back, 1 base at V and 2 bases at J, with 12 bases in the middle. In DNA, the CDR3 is TGTGCCAGCAGCGTACTGCAGGGGTATCAAGAGACCCAGTACTTC. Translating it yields CASSVLQGYQETQYF.